This entry lists 11 T cell receptor beta chains sequenced from one sample in a study of control samples from healthy donors and cancer patients. The protocol was immunoSEQ multiplex PCR, while the TCRdb copy is restricted to in-frame clones and leaves out a portion. The table lists some 51,000 clones, around 95% of them singletons. Sequencing used blood. These receptors were obtained from a woman under 30 in good health.

The chain couples TRBV6-5 to TRBJ2-1; 9 nucleotides align to TRBD1. This CDR3 is 14 amino acids long. Germline CDR1 and CDR2: MNHEY and SVGAGI. V dropped 2 bases and J dropped 7; count of bases not matched to a gene: 3. The CDR3 protein is CASSYGTGLNEQFF. The CDR3 bases are TGTGCCAGCAGTTACGGGACAGGGTTGAATGAGCAGTTCTTC.

The chain is built from TRBV29-1 and TRBJ2-1; 9 bases are a match to TRBD2. The CDR3 totals 14 residues. CDR1 and CDR2 (germline): SQVTM, ANQGSEA. V dropped 4 bases and J dropped 4; count of bases not matched to a gene: 5. The CDR3 sequence is CSVARAGGYNEQFF. DNA of the CDR3: TGCAGCGTTGCTCGAGCGGGGGGTTACAATGAGCAGTTCTTC.

CDR3 amino acids: CAWNPQAYGYTF. CDR3 nucleotides: TGTGCCTGGAACCCACAGGCCTATGGCTACACCTTC. The chain joins TRBV30 to TRBJ1-2, with D tentatively TRBD1 (5 bases). V was pared by 4 bases and J by 4 bases, with 10 bases between. CDR3 length: 12 residues. CDR1 is GTSNPN, CDR2 SVGIG, per germline (reference sequence).

The V and J genes are TRBV5-5 and TRBJ2-7; no clear D. This CDR3 is built from 15 residues. V was pared by 0 bases and J by 1 base, with 11 bases between. Germline loops: CDR1 SGHKS, CDR2 YYEKEE (reference sequence). The CDR3: CASSLAPGESYEQYF. For the CDR3, the DNA is TGTGCCAGCAGCTTGGCGCCTGGAGAATCCTACGAGCAGTACTTC.

The genes are TRBV4-3 and TRBJ2-2; no firm D call. The germline gives CDR1 LGHNA, CDR2 YSLEER. This CDR3 has 14 residues. Trimming took off 0 bases at V and 9 bases at J, with 11 bases between the two ends. This CDR3 reads CASSQEAYLRELFF. The CDR3 nucleotides are TGCGCCAGCAGCCAAGAAGCGTATCTACGGGAGCTGTTTTTT.

This clone has more than one count but fewer than ten. This chain connects TRBV10-3 to TRBJ2-7; 8 bases are a match to TRBD1. The V segment lost 10 bases and the J segment 1 base; nucleotides outside the gene matches: 6. The CDR3 consists of 13 residues. Germline lookup yields CDR1 ENHRY and CDR2 SYGVKD. The CDR3 DNA is TGTGCCACGCAGGGGGCAATTTCCTACGAGCAGTACTTC. Protein: CATQGAISYEQYF.

This clone has just one count. The chain joins TRBV13 to TRBJ1-1; D gene uncertain. This CDR3 contains 13 residues. From germline, CDR1 is PRHDT and CDR2 FYEKMQ (reference sequence). V lost 5 bases to trimming and J lost 0 bases, with 7 bases between them. Here the CDR3 DNA reads TGTGCCAGCAGCCTTGGGATGAACACTGAAGCTTTCTTT. Translation gives CASSLGMNTEAFF.

The CDR3: CASSEVPGEEYGYTF. DNA of the CDR3: TGTGCCAGCAGTGAAGTTCCAGGGGAGGAGTATGGCTACACCTTC. The V call is TRBV2, the J call TRBJ1-2; possibly TRBD1 for D (6 bases). V was shortened by 1 base and J by 5 bases, with 14 bases between the two germline ends. Germline CDR1 and CDR2: SNHLY and FYNNEI. The CDR3 sequence is 15 residues long.

This chain links TRBV7-9 with TRBJ1-1; the D is unclear. Trimming stripped 8 bases from V and 0 bases from J, with 10 bases between. Germline assignment: CDR1 SEHNR and CDR2 FQNEAQ (reference sequence). The CDR3 extends over 13 amino acids. CDR3 in DNA: TGTGCCAGCTCTACAATTTTGAACACTGAAGCTTTCTTT. Translation gives CASSTILNTEAFF.

The V call is TRBV20-1, the J call TRBJ2-3, with TRBD2 identical over 7 bases. Per the germline V gene, CDR1 is DFQATT and CDR2 is SNEGSKA (reference sequence). This CDR3 has 16 amino acids. Germline trimming cut 6 bases from V and 0 bases from J; bases unmatched to any gene: 12. CDR3 loop: CSASPGLPASTDTQYF. Here the CDR3 DNA reads TGCAGTGCAAGTCCGGGACTACCCGCTAGCACAGATACGCAGTATTTT.

The chain has TRBV11-3 and TRBJ2-2, with 7 nucleotides matching TRBD1. CDR3 length equals 13 residues. Germline-derived CDR1 and CDR2 are SGHNT and YENEEA. V shed 5 bases, J shed 5 bases, and the junction held 2 bases outside the gene matches. The CDR3 bases are TGTGCCAGCAGCACACAGGGGACCGGGGAGCTGTTTTTT. The encoded protein is CASSTQGTGELFF.